These T cell receptor beta chains were read from a single sample in a study of beta chain features in type 1 diabetes. Sequencing was performed with immunoSEQ multiplex PCR; in TCRdb, only in-frame clones are kept and a portion is missing. The table lists fewer than 400,000 clones, roughly 8% of them singletons. The sequenced material came from central memory CD4+ T cells from blood. The receptors derive from a young woman in good health. The CDR3 runs from the conserved cysteine through the conserved F or W. A D gene is named only where the DNA matches it firmly. The listing skips clone size in some rows; elsewhere it reads once, few, many or a size class.

size: -; D: -; J: TRBJ2-7; V: TRBV7-8; CDR3: CASSFSRRDTYEQYF; DNA: TGTGCCAGCAGCTTTAGCCGGCGGGATACCTACGAGCAGTACTTC
size: few; D: -; J: TRBJ2-3; V: TRBV29-1; CDR3: CSVVPYSTDTQYF; DNA: TGCAGCGTTGTTCCCTATAGCACAGATACGCAGTATTTT
size: few; D: -; J: TRBJ2-7; V: TRBV6-5; CDR3: CASSKTRDYEQYF; DNA: TGTGCCAGCAGCAAGACGCGTGACTACGAGCAGTACTTC
size: many; D: TRBD1; J: TRBJ2-6; V: TRBV2; CDR3: CASTRDRATSGANVLTF; DNA: TGTGCCAGCACCAGGGACAGGGCCACCTCTGGGGCCAACGTCCTGACTTTC
size: -; D: -; J: TRBJ2-3; V: TRBV4-2; CDR3: CASSQDKNLGGDTQYF; DNA: TGTGCCAGCAGCCAAGATAAGAACCTCGGGGGAGATACGCAGTATTTT
size: few; D: -; J: TRBJ2-3; V: TRBV5-6; CDR3: CASSLGPGSSPDTQYF; DNA: TGTGCCAGCAGCTTGGGGCCAGGGTCTTCGCCAGATACGCAGTATTTT
size: -; D: TRBD2; J: TRBJ2-7; V: TRBV6-5; CDR3: CASSSGSTYEQYF; DNA: TGTGCCAGCTCTAGCGGGAGTACCTACGAGCAGTACTTC
size: few; D: -; J: TRBJ2-7; V: TRBV10-1; CDR3: CASAQGRYEQYF; DNA: TGCGCCAGCGCCCAGGGAAGGTACGAGCAGTACTTC
size: -; D: -; J: TRBJ2-2; V: TRBV5-1; CDR3: CASSPQGGTNTGELFF; DNA: TGCGCCAGCAGCCCACAGGGTGGGACGAACACCGGGGAGCTGTTTTTT
size: few; D: -; J: TRBJ1-4; V: TRBV5-1; CDR3: CASSISGTNEKLFF; DNA: TGCGCCAGCAGCATATCAGGGACTAATGAAAAACTGTTTTTT
size: few; D: TRBD1; J: TRBJ2-4; V: TRBV4-2; CDR3: CASSLVGTGGHIQYF; DNA: TGTGCCAGCAGCTTAGTAGGAACAGGGGGACACATTCAGTACTTC
size: few; D: TRBD1; J: TRBJ2-2; V: TRBV29-1; CDR3: CSVGGTGVTGELFF; DNA: TGCAGCGTTGGCGGGACAGGGGTCACCGGGGAGCTGTTTTTT
size: many; D: TRBD1; J: TRBJ1-3; V: TRBV14; CDR3: CASSHDRAVNTIYF; DNA: TGTGCCAGCAGCCACGACAGGGCTGTGAACACCATATATTTT
size: few; D: -; J: TRBJ2-5; V: TRBV5-1; CDR3: CASSLGSQDQETQYF; DNA: TGCGCCAGCAGCTTGGGGTCCCAGGATCAAGAGACCCAGTACTTC
size: -; D: TRBD2; J: TRBJ2-7; V: TRBV27; CDR3: CASSLLAGGYEQYF; DNA: TGTGCCAGCAGCCTACTAGCGGGAGGCTACGAGCAGTACTTC
size: few; D: -; J: TRBJ1-4; V: TRBV27; CDR3: CASSFLFNEKLFF; DNA: TGTGCCAGCAGCTTCCTTTTTAATGAAAAACTGTTTTTT
size: -; D: TRBD2; J: TRBJ2-3; V: TRBV9; CDR3: CASSVERSGGGSLADTQYF; DNA: TGTGCCAGCAGCGTAGAGAGGAGTGGTGGCGGGAGTCTCGCAGATACGCAGTATTTT
size: -; D: TRBD1; J: TRBJ2-2; V: TRBV11-2; CDR3: CASRGQRNTGELFF; DNA: TGTGCCAGCAGGGGACAGAGGAACACCGGGGAGCTGTTTTTT
size: few; D: -; J: TRBJ2-6; V: TRBV5-1; CDR3: CASKGTSGANVLTF; DNA: TGCGCCAGCAAGGGTACCTCTGGGGCCAACGTCCTGACTTTC
size: few; D: -; J: TRBJ2-1; V: TRBV30; CDR3: CAWSPLAYNEQFF; DNA: TGTGCCTGGAGTCCCCTAGCCTACAATGAGCAGTTCTTC
size: many; D: TRBD1; J: TRBJ2-7; V: TRBV10-3; CDR3: CATTGGTESEQYF; DNA: TGTGCTACCACAGGGGGCACAGAGAGCGAGCAGTACTTC
size: many; D: -; J: TRBJ1-3; V: TRBV7-2; CDR3: CASSFGGNTIYF; DNA: TGTGCCAGCAGCTTCGGGGGAAACACCATATATTTT
size: -; D: TRBD1; J: TRBJ1-1; V: TRBV7-9; CDR3: CASRRTGSDTEAFF; DNA: TGTGCCAGCAGGCGGACAGGGTCGGACACTGAAGCTTTCTTT
size: few; D: -; J: TRBJ2-5; V: TRBV7-3; CDR3: CASSLGRLETQYF; DNA: TGTGCCAGCAGCTTAGGTCGGCTGGAGACCCAGTACTTC
size: few; D: -; J: TRBJ1-5; V: TRBV7-9; CDR3: CASSRDREGNQPQHF; DNA: TGTGCCAGCAGCCGCGACCGAGAGGGGAATCAGCCCCAGCATTTT
size: few; D: -; J: TRBJ2-1; V: TRBV7-2; CDR3: CASSLRLAYNEQFF; DNA: TGTGCCAGCAGCTTACGCCTAGCTTACAATGAGCAGTTCTTC
size: many; D: TRBD2; J: TRBJ2-7; V: TRBV2; CDR3: CASSDAAGAYEQYF; DNA: TGTGCCAGCAGTGATGCAGCGGGAGCCTACGAGCAGTACTTC
size: many; D: -; J: TRBJ2-1; V: TRBV4-2; CDR3: CASSQEGTSYNEQFF; DNA: TGTGCCAGCAGCCAAGAAGGGACTTCTTACAATGAGCAGTTCTTC
size: -; D: -; J: TRBJ1-1; V: TRBV29-1; CDR3: CSVEGEKMNTEAFF; DNA: TGCAGCGTTGAGGGGGAGAAGATGAACACTGAAGCTTTCTTT
size: -; D: -; J: TRBJ1-1; V: TRBV5-1; CDR3: CASSLGPGLVNTEAFF; DNA: TGCGCCAGCAGCTTGGGTCCGGGGCTGGTGAACACTGAAGCTTTCTTT
size: -; D: TRBD2; J: TRBJ2-1; V: TRBV2; CDR3: CASSDSRESQFF; DNA: TGTGCCAGCAGTGACTCGCGGGAGTCGCAGTTCTTC
size: -; D: -; J: TRBJ2-7; V: TRBV28; CDR3: CASSRQVAYEQYF; DNA: TGTGCCAGCAGTCGACAGGTGGCCTACGAGCAGTACTTC
size: few; D: TRBD1; J: TRBJ2-7; V: TRBV6-8; CDR3: CASVGTGGDEQYF; DNA: TGTGCCAGCGTCGGGACAGGGGGCGACGAGCAGTACTTC
size: many; D: -; J: TRBJ2-5; V: TRBV7-2; CDR3: CASSFFEETQYF; DNA: TGTGCCAGCAGCTTTTTCGAAGAGACCCAGTACTTC
size: -; D: -; J: TRBJ2-3; V: TRBV7-2; CDR3: CASSLFPSGTDTQYF; DNA: TGTGCCAGCAGCTTATTCCCTAGCGGCACAGATACGCAGTATTTT
size: few; D: -; J: TRBJ2-2; V: TRBV10-3; CDR3: CAISVGTNTGELFF; DNA: TGTGCCATCAGTGTTGGCACGAACACCGGGGAGCTGTTTTTT
size: -; D: TRBD1; J: TRBJ1-3; V: TRBV25-1; CDR3: CASSPTGGGRRNTIYF; DNA: TGTGCCAGCAGTCCGACAGGGGGCGGGAGGAGAAACACCATATATTTT
size: -; D: -; J: TRBJ1-1; V: TRBV7-9; CDR3: CASSLGGRGAFF; DNA: TGTGCCAGCAGCTTAGGAGGCCGGGGAGCTTTCTTT
size: -; D: TRBD1; J: TRBJ2-5; V: TRBV11-3; CDR3: CASSPETGVGETQYF; DNA: TGTGCCAGCAGCCCCGAGACAGGGGTTGGAGAGACCCAGTACTTC
size: few; D: TRBD1; J: TRBJ2-1; V: TRBV6-5; CDR3: CASSLSGTGFYNEQFF; DNA: TGTGCCAGCAGTTTATCCGGGACAGGGTTCTACAATGAGCAGTTCTTC
size: -; D: TRBD2; J: TRBJ2-3; V: TRBV7-2; CDR3: CASSFSGTSVDTQYF; DNA: TGTGCCAGCAGCTTCTCCGGGACTAGTGTGGATACGCAGTATTTT